This T cell receptor (beta chain) comes out of a study of cytomegalovirus exposure and HLA in healthy donors. Sequencing was performed with immunoSEQ multiplex PCR; in TCRdb, only in-frame clones are kept and a portion is missing. The table lists some 250,000 clones, around 87% of them singletons. The sample consisted of PBMCs. This TCR was sampled from a young woman in good health and CMV-seronegative.

CDR3 nucleotide sequence: TGCGCCAGCAGCTTGGCGGGGGGGTGGAACGAGCAGTACTTC. This codes for CASSLAGGWNEQYF. J is TRBJ2-7 and V is TRBV5-1; 8 bases map to TRBD2. V shed 0 bases and J 5 bases; nucleotides not matched to a gene: 4. Germline CDR1 SGHRS, CDR2 YFSETQ. The CDR3 consists of 14 residues.